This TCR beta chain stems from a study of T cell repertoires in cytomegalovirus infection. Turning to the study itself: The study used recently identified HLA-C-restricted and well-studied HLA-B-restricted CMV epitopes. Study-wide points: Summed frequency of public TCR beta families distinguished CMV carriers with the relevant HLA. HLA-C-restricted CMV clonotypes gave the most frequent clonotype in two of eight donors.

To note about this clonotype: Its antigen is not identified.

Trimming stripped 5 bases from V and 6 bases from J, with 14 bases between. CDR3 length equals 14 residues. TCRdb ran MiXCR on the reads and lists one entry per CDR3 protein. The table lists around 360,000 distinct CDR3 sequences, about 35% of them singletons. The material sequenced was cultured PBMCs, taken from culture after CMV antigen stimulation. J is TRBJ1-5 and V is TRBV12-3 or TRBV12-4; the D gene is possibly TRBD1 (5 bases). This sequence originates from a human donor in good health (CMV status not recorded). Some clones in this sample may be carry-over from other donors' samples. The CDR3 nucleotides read TGTGCCAGCAGTAAAGACAGTAAGGGTCAGCCCCAGCATTTT. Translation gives CASSKDSKGQPQHF.